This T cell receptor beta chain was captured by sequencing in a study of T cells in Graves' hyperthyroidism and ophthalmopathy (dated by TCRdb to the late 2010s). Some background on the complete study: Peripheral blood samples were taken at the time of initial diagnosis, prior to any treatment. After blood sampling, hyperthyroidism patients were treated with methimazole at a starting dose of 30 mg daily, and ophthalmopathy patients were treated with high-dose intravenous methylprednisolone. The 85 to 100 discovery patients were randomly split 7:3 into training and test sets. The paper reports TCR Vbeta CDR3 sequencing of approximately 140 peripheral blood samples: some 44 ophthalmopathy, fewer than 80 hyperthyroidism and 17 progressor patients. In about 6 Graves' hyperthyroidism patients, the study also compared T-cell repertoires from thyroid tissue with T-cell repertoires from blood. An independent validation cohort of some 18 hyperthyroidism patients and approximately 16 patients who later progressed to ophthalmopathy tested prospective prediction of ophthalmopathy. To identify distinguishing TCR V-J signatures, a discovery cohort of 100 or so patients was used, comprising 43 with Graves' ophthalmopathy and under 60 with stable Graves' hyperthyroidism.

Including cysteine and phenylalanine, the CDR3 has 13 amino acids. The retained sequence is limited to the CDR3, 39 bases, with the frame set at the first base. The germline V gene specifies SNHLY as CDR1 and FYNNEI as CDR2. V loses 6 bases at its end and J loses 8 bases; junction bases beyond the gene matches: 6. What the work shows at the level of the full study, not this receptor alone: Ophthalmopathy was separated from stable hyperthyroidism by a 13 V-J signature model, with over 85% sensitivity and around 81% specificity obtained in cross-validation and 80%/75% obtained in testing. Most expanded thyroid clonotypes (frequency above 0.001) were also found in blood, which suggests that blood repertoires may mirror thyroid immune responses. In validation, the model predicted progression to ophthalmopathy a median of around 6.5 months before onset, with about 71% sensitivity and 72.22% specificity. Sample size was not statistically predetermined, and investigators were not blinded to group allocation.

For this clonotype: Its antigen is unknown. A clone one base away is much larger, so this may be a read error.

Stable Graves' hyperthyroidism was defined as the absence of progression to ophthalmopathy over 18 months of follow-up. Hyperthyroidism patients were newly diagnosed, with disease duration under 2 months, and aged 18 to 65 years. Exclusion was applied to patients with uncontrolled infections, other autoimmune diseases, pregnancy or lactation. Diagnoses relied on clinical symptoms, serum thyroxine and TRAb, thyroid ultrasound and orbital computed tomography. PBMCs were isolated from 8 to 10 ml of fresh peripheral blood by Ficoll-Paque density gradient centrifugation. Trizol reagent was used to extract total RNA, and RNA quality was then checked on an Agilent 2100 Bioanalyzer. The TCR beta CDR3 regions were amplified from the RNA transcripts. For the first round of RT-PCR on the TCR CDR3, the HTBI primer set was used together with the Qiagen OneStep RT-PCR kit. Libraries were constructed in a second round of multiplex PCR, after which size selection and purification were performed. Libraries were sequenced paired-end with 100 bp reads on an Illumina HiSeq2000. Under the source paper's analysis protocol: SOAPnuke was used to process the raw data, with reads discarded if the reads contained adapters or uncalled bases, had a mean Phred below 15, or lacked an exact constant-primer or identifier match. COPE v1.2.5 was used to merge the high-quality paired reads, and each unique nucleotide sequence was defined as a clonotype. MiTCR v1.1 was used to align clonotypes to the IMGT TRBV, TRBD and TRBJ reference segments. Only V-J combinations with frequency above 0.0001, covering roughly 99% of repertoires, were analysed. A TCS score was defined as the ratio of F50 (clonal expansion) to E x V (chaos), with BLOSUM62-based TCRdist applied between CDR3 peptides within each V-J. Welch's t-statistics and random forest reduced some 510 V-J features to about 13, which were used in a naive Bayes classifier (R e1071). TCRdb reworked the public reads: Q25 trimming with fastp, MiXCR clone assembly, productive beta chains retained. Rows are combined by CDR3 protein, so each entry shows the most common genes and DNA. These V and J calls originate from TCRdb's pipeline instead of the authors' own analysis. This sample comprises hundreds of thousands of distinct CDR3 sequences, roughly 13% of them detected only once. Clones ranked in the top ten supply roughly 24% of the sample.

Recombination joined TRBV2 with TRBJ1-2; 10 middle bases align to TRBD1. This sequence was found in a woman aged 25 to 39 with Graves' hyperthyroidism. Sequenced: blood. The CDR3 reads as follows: CASRAGTGVGYTF. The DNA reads TGTGCCAGCAGAGCCGGGACAGGGGTCGGCTACACCTTC.